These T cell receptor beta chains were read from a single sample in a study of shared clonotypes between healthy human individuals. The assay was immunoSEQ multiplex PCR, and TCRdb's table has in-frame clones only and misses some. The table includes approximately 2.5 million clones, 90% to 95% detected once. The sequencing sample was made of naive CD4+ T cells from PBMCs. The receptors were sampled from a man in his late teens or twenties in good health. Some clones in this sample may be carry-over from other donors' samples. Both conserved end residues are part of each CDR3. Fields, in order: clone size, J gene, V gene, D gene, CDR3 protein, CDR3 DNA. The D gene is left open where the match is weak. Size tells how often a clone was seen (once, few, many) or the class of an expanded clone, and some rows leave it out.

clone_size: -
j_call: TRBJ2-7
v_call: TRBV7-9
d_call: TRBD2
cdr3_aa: CASSPKLAGETDEQYF
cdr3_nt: TGTGCCAGCAGCCCAAAGTTAGCGGGAGAAACGGACGAGCAGTACTTC

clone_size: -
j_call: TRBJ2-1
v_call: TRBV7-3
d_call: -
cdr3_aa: CASSLPGAYNEQFF
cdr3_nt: TGTGCCAGCAGCTTACCCGGCGCCTACAATGAGCAGTTCTTC

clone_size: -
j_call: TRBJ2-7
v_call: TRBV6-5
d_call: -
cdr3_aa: CASSSPRGNEQYF
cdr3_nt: TGTGCCAGCAGTTCCCCCCGGGGTAACGAGCAGTACTTC

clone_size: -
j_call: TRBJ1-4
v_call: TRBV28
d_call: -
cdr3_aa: CASSDSGALGEKLFF
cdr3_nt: TGTGCCAGCAGTGACTCCGGTGCTCTCGGTGAAAAACTGTTTTTT

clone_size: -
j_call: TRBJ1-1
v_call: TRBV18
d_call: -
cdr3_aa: CASSPHSDTEAFF
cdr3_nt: TGTGCCAGCTCACCACATTCCGACACTGAAGCTTTCTTT

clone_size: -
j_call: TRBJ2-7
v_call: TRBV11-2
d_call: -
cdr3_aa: CASSLGPLLHYEQYF
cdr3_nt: TGTGCCAGCAGCTTAGGACCCCTCCTCCATTACGAGCAGTACTTC

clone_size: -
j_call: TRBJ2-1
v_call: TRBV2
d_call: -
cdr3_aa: CASGRDRSYNEQFF
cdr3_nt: TGTGCCAGCGGGAGGGACAGGTCCTACAATGAGCAGTTCTTC

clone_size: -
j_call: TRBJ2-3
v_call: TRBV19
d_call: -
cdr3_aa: CASSRQASTDTQYF
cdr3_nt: TGTGCCAGTAGTAGACAAGCGAGCACAGATACGCAGTATTTT

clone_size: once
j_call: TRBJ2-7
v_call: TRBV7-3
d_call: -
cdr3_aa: CASSLTGGRAYEQYF
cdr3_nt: TGTGCCAGCAGCTTAACTGGGGGACGGGCCTACGAGCAGTACTTC

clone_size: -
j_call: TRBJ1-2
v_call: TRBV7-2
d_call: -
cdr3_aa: CASSLPPQRSYGYTF
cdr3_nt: TGTGCCAGCAGCTTACCACCCCAGCGGTCCTATGGCTACACCTTC

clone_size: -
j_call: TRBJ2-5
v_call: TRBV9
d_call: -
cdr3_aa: CASSVGGQETQYF
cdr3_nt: TGTGCCAGCAGCGTAGGCGGTCAAGAGACCCAGTACTTC

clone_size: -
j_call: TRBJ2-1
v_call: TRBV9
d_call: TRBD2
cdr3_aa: CASSVSGTTIYNEQFF
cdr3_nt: TGTGCCAGCAGCGTATCCGGGACTACTATTTACAATGAGCAGTTCTTC

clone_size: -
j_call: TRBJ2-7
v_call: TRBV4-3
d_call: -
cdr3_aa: CASSQVRFYEQYF
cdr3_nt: TGCGCCAGCAGCCAGGTCCGGTTCTACGAGCAGTACTTC

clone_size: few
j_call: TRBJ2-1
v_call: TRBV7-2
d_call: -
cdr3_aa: CASSLFRAGLVSEQFF
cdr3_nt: TGTGCCAGCAGCTTATTTAGGGCGGGACTCGTCAGTGAGCAGTTCTTC

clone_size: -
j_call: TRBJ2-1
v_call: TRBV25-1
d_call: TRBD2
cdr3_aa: CASSSSGRGSYNEQFF
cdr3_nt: TGTGCCAGCAGTTCTAGCGGGAGAGGGTCCTACAATGAGCAGTTCTTC

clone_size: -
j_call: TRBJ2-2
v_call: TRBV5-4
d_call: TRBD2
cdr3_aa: CASNLGASGNTGELFF
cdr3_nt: TGTGCCAGCAACTTAGGGGCTAGCGGGAACACCGGGGAGCTGTTTTTT

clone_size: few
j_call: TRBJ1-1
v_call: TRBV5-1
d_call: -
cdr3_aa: CASIVDTTNTEAFF
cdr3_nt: TGCGCCAGCATCGTGGACACCACCAACACTGAAGCTTTCTTT

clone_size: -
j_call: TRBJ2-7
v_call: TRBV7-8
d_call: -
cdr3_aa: CASSPRDTSYEQYF
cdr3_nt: TGTGCCAGCAGCCCGCGGGACACCTCCTACGAGCAGTACTTC

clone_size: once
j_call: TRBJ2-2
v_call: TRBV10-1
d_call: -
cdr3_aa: CASSAETPYGELFF
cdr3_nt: TGCGCCAGCAGTGCCGAGACTCCCTACGGGGAGCTGTTTTTT

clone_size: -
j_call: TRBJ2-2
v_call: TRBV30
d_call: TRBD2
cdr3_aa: CAWTHRLASGELFF
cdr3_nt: TGTGCCTGGACACACCGACTAGCGTCCGGGGAGCTGTTTTTT

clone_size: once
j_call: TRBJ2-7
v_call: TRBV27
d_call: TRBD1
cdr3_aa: CASSNRGVYEQYF
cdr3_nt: TGTGCCAGCAGTAACAGGGGGGTCTACGAGCAGTACTTC

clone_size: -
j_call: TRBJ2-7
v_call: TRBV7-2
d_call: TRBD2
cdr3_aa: CASSLKSGGAYEQYF
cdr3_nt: TGTGCCAGCAGCCTTAAAAGCGGGGGCGCATACGAGCAGTACTTC

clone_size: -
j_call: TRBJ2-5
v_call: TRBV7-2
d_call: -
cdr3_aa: CASSEGGYGQETQYF
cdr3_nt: TGTGCCAGCAGCGAGGGGGGATACGGCCAAGAGACCCAGTACTTC

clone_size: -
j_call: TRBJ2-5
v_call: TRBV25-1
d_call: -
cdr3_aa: CASTTGLYPQETQYF
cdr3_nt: TGTGCCAGCACTACGGGACTCTACCCCCAAGAGACCCAGTACTTC

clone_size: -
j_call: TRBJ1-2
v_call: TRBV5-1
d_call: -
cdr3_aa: CASSLAGHGYTF
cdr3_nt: TGCGCCAGCAGCTTGGCAGGGCATGGCTACACCTTC

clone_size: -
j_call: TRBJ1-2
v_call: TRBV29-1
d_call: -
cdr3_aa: CSVAGRVGVGYTF
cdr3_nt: TGCAGCGTTGCGGGGAGGGTCGGCGTAGGCTACACCTTC

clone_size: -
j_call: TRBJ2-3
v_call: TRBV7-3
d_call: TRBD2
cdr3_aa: CASSLAGGTDTQYF
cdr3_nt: TGTGCCAGCAGCTTAGCGGGAGGAACAGATACGCAGTATTTT

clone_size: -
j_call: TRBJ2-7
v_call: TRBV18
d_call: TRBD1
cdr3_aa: CASSPVTGVEQYF
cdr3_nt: TGTGCCAGCTCACCGGTGACAGGGGTCGAGCAGTACTTC

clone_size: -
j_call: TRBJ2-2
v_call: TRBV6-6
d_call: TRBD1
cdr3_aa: CASSYPGTGNTGELFF
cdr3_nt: TGTGCCAGCAGTTACCCCGGGACAGGGAATACCGGGGAGCTGTTTTTT

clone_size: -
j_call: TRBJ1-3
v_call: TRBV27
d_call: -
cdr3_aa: CASSPDKGSYSGNTIYF
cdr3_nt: TGTGCCAGCAGTCCGGACAAGGGATCGTACTCTGGAAACACCATATATTTT

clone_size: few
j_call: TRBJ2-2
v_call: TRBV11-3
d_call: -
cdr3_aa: CASSLNTGELFF
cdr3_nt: TGTGCCAGCAGCCTAAACACCGGGGAGCTGTTTTTT

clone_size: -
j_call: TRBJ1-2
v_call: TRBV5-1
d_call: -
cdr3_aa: CASSLDSTGYTF
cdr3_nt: TGCGCCAGCAGCTTGGACTCAACCGGCTACACCTTC

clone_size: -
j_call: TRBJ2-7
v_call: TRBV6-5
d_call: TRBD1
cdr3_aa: CASSRQGVYEQYF
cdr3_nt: TGTGCCAGCTCCCGACAGGGGGTTTACGAGCAGTACTTC

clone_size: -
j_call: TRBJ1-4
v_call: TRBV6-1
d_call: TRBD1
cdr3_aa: CASSLDRGLGEKLFF
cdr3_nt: TGTGCCAGCAGCCTTGACAGGGGGCTAGGTGAAAAACTGTTTTTT

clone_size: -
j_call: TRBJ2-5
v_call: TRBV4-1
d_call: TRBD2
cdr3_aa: CASSQAGLAGVLETQYF
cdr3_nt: TGCGCCAGCAGCCAAGCGGGACTAGCGGGAGTTTTAGAGACCCAGTACTTC

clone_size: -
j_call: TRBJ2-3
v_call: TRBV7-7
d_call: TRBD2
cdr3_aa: CASSLGVAGGDTQYF
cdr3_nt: TGTGCCAGCAGCTTAGGGGTAGCGGGAGGGGATACGCAGTATTTT

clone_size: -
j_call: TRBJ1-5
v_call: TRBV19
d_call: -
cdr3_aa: CASFDTDHYSNQPQHF
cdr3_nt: TGTGCCAGTTTCGATACAGACCATTATAGCAATCAGCCCCAGCATTTT

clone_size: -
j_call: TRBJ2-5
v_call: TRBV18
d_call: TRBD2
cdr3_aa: CASSPRGLAGGETQYF
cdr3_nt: TGTGCCAGCTCACCCCGTGGTCTAGCGGGAGGAGAGACCCAGTACTTC

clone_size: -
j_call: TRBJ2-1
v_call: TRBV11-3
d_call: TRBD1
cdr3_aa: CASSLGDRQGYNEQFF
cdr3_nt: TGTGCCAGCAGCTTAGGGGACCGACAGGGATACAATGAGCAGTTCTTC

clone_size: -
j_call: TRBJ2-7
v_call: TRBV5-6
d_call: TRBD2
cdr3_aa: CASSLVSSGILKNEQYF
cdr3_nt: TGTGCCAGCAGCTTGGTGTCTAGCGGGATCTTAAAGAACGAGCAGTACTTC

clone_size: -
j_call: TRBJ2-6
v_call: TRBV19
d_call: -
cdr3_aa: CASIAGTTPSGANVLTF
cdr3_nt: TGTGCCAGTATCGCCGGGACAACCCCCTCTGGGGCCAACGTCCTGACTTTC

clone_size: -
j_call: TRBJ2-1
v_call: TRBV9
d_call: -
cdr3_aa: CASGPGARYNEQFF
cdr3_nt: TGTGCCAGCGGCCCAGGGGCAAGGTACAATGAGCAGTTCTTC

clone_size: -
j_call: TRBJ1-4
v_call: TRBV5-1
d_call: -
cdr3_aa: CASSQRMRGGTNEKLFF
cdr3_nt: TGCGCCAGCAGCCAACGGATGAGGGGGGGAACTAATGAAAAACTGTTTTTT

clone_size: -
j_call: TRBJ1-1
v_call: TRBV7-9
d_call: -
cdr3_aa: CASSLVAEAFF
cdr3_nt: TGTGCCAGCAGCTTAGTTGCTGAAGCTTTCTTT

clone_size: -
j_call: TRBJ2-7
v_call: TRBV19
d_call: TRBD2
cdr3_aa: CASSPPGGVSYEQYF
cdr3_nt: TGTGCCAGTAGTCCCCCGGGGGGGGTCTCCTACGAGCAGTACTTC

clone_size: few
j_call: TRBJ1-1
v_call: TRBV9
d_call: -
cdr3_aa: CASSALPGSTEAFF
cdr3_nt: TGTGCCAGCAGCGCCCTTCCGGGCAGCACTGAAGCTTTCTTT

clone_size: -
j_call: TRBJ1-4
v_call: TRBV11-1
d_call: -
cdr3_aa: CASSYQTGGLNEKLFF
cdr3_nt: TGTGCCAGCAGCTACCAGACAGGAGGCCTTAATGAAAAACTGTTTTTT

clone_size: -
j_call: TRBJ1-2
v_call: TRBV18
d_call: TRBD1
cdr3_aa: CASSPSRGLGGYTF
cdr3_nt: TGTGCCAGCTCACCATCTAGGGGGCTGGGTGGCTACACCTTC

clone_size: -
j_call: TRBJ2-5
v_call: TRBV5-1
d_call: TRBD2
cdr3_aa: CASSRTRLAELQETQYF
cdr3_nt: TGCGCCAGCAGTCGAACCAGACTAGCGGAGCTCCAAGAGACCCAGTACTTC

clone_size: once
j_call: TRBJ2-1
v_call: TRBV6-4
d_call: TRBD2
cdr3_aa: CASSDTYLAGGSYNEQFF
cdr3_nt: TGTGCCAGCAGTGACACCTACCTAGCGGGAGGTTCCTACAATGAGCAGTTCTTC

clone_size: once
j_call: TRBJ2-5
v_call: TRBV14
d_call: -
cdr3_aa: CASSQDKGIEKTQYF
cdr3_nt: TGTGCCAGCAGCCAAGATAAGGGGATAGAAAAGACCCAGTACTTC

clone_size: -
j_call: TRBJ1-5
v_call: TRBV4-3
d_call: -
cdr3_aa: CASSQEWGQGNQPQHF
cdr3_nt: TGCGCCAGCAGCCAAGAGTGGGGTCAGGGCAATCAGCCCCAGCATTTT

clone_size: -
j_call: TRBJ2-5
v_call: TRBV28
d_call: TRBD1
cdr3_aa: CASSLSGTGEETQYF
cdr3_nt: TGTGCCAGCAGTTTATCTGGGACAGGGGAAGAGACCCAGTACTTC